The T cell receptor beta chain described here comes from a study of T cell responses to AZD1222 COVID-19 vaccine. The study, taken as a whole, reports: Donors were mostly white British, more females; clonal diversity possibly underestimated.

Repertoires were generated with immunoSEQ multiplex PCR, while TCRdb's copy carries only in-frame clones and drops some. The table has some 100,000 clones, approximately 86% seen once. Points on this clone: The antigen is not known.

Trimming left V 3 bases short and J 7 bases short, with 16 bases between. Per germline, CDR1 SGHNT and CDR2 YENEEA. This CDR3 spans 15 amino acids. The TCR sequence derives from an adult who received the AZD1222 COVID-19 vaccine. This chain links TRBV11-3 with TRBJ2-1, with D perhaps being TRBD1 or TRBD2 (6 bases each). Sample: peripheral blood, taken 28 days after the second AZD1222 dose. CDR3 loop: CASSFSGGGGNEQFF. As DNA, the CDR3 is TGTGCCAGCAGCTTTTCTGGCGGAGGGGGAAATGAGCAGTTCTTC.